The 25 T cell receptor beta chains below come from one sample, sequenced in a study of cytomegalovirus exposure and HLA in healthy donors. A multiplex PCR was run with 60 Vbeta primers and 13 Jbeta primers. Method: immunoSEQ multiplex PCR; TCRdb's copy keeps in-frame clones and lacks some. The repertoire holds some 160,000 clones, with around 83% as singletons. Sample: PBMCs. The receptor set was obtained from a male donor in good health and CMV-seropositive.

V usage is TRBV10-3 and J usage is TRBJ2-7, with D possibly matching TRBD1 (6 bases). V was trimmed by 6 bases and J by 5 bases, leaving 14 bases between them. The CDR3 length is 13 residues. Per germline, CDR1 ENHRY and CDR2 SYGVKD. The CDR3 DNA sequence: TGTGCCATCAGCCAACAGGGTTCCCACGAGCAGTACTTC. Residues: CAISQQGSHEQYF.

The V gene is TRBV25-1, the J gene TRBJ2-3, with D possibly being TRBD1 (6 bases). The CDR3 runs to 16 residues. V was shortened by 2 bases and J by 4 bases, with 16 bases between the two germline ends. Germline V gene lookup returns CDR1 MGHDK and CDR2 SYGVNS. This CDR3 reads CASSEGRAGAPDTQYF. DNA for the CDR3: TGTGCCAGCAGTGAAGGTCGGGCAGGGGCACCAGATACGCAGTATTTT.

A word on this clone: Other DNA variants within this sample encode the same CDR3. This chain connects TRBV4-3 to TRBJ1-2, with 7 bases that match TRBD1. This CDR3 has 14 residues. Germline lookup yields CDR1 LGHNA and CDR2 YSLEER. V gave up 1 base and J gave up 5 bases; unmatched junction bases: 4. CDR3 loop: CASSQAAGGYGYTF. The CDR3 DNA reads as TGCGCCAGCAGCCAAGCGGCAGGGGGGTATGGCTACACCTTC.

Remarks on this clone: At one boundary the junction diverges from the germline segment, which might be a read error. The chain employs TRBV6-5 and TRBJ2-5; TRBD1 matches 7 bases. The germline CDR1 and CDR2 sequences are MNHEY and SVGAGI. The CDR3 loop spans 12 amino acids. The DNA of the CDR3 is TGTGCCAGCAGTTACCCCTCAGGGGGTGTCCACTTC. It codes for CASSYPSGGVHF.

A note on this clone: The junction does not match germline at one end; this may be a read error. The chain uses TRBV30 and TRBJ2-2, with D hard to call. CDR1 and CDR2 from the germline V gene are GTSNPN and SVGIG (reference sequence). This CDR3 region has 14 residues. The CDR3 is CGWKPHTNTGELFF. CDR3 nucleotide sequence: TGTGGCTGGAAGCCGCATACGAACACCGGGGAGCTGTTTTTT.

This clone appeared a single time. The CDR3 here is CASSLHPLAGSSYNEQFF. The CDR3 DNA is TGTGCCAGCAGTCTACACCCCCTAGCGGGGAGCTCCTACAATGAGCAGTTCTTC. The gene calls are TRBV28 and TRBJ2-1; 9 bases line up with TRBD2. Germline V gene lookup returns CDR1 MDHEN and CDR2 SYDVKM. This CDR3 region has 18 residues. J gave up 0 bases and V 5 bases, and 11 bases lay outside the gene matches. The complete variable domain, with remaining parts taken from reference TRBV28 and TRBJ2-1, reads DVKVTQSSRYLVKRTGEKVFLECVQDMDHENMFWYRQDPGLGLRLIYFSYDVKMKEKGDIPEGYSVSREKKERFSLILESASTNQTSMYLCASSLHPLAGSSYNEQFFGPGTRLTVL.

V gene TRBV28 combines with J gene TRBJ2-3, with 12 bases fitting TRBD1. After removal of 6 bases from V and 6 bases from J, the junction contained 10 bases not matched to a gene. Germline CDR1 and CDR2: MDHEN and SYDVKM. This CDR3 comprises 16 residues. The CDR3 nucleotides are TGTGCCAGCAGCCATCCGGGACAGGGGGCCGGGGATACGCAGTATTTT. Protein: CASSHPGQGAGDTQYF.

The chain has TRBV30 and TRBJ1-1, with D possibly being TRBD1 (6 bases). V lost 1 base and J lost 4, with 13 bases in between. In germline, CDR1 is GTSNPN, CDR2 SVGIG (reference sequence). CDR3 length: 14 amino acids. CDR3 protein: CAWSDQGLGTEAFF. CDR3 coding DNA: TGTGCCTGGAGTGATCAGGGGTTGGGCACTGAAGCTTTCTTT. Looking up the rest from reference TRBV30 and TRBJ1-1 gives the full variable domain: SQTIHQWPATLVQPVGSPLSLECTVEGTSNPNLYWYRQAAGRGLQLLFYSVGIGQISSEVPQNLSASRPQDRQFILSSKKLLLSDSGFYLCAWSDQGLGTEAFFGQGTRLTVV.

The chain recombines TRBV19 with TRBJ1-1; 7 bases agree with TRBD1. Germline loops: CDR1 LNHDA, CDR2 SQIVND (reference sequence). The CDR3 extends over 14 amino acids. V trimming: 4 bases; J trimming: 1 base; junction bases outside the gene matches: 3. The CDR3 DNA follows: TGTGCCAGTAGTACGGGACAGACGAACACTGAAGCTTTCTTT. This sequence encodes CASSTGQTNTEAFF.

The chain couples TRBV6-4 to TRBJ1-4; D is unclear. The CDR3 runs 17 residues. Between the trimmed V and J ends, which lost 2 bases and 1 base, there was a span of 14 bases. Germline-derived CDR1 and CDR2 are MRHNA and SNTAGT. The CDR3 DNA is TGTGCCAGCAGTGACGAGAGTAGAGGATTAACTAATGAAAAACTGTTTTTT. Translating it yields CASSDESRGLTNEKLFF.

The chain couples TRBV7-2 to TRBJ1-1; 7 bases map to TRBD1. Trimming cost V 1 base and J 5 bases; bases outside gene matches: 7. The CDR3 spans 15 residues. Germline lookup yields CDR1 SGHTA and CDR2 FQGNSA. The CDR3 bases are TGTGCCAGCAGCTTAGAACTAACAGGGGTGACTGAAGCTTTCTTT. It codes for CASSLELTGVTEAFF. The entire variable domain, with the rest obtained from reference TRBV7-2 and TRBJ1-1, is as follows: GAGVSQSPSNKVTEKGKDVELRCDPISGHTALYWYRQSLGQGLEFLIYFQGNSAPDKSGLPSDRFSAERTGGSVSTLTIQRTQQEDSAVYLCASSLELTGVTEAFFGQGTRLTVV.

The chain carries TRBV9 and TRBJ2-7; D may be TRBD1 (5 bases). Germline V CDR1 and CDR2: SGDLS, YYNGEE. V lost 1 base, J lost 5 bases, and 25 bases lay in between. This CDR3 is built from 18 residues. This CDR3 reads CASSVNLAASTGGDEQYF. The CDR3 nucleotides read TGTGCCAGCAGCGTAAATCTGGCCGCCAGTACAGGTGGAGACGAGCAGTACTTC.

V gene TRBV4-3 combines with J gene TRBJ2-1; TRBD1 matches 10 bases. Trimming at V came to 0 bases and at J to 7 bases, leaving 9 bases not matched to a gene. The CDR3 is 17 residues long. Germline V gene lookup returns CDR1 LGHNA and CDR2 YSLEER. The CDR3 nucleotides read TGCGCCAGCAGCCAAGATCCTGATGACAGGGGGCTGAATGAGCAGTTCTTC. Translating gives CASSQDPDDRGLNEQFF.

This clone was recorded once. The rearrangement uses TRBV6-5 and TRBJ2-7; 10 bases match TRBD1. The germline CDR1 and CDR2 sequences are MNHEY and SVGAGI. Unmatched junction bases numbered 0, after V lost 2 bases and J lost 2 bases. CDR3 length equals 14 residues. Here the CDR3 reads CASSYGQGAYEQYF. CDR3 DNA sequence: TGTGCCAGCAGTTACGGACAGGGGGCCTACGAGCAGTACTTC.

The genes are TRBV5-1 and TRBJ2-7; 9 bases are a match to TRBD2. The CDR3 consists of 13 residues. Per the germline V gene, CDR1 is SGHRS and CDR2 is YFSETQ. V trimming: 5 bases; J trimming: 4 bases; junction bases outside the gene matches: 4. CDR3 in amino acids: CASSSGSRYEQYF. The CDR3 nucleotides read TGCGCCAGCAGTAGCGGGAGTCGGTACGAGCAGTACTTC.

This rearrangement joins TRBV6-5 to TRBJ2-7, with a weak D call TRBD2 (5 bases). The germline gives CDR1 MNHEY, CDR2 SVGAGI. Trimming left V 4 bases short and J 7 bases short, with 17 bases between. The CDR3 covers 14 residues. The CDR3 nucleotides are TGTGCCAGCAGTTTTTTTCAAAGGTCGGGGGAGCAGTACTTC. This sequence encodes CASSFFQRSGEQYF.

CDR3 DNA: TGTGCCAGCGGAGGGCCTAACAATGAGCAGTTCTTC. Its protein product is CASGGPNNEQFF. The chain recombines TRBV9 with TRBJ2-1, with a weak D call TRBD2 (6 bases). The V gene lost 7 bases and the J gene lost 5 bases, with 10 bases spanning the gap. In germline, CDR1 is SGDLS, CDR2 YYNGEE. There are 12 residues in the CDR3.

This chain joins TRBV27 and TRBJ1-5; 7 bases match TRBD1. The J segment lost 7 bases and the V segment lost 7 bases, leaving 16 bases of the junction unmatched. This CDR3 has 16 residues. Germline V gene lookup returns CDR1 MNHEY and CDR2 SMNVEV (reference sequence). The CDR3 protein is CASTLWGRGTGQPQHF. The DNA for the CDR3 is TGTGCCAGCACCCTATGGGGCAGGGGGACGGGCCAGCCCCAGCATTTT.

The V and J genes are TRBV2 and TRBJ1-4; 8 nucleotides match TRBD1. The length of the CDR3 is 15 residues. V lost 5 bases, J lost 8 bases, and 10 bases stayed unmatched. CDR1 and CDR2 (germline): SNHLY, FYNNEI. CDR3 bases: TGTGCCAGCAGTTTGCAGGGGGCGAGAGGAGAAAAACTGTTTTTT. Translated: CASSLQGARGEKLFF.

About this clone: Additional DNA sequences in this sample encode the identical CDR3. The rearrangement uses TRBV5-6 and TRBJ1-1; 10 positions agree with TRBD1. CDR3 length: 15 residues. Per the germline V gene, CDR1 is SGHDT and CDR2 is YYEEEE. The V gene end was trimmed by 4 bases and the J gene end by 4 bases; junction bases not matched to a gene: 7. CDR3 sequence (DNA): TGTGCCAGCAGCACACCCGGGACAGGGGTCACTGAAGCTTTCTTT. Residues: CASSTPGTGVTEAFF.

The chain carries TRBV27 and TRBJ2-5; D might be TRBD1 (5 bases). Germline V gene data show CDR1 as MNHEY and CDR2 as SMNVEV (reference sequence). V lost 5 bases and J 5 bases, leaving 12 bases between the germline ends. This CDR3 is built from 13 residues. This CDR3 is CASSLTVAETQYF. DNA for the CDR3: TGTGCCAGCAGTCTGACAGTTGCCGAGACCCAGTACTTC.

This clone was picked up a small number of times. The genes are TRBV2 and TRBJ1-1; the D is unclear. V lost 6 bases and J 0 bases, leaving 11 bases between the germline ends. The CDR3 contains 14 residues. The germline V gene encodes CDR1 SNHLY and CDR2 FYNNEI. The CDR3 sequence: CASSLTYMNTEAFF. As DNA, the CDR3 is TGTGCCAGCAGCCTGACTTATATGAACACTGAAGCTTTCTTT.

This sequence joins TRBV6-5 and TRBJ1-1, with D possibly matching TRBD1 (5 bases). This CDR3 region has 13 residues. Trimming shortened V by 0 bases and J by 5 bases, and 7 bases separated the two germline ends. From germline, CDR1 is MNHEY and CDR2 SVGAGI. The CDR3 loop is CASSYSRGTEAFF. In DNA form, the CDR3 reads TGTGCCAGCAGTTACTCGCGGGGGACTGAAGCTTTCTTT.

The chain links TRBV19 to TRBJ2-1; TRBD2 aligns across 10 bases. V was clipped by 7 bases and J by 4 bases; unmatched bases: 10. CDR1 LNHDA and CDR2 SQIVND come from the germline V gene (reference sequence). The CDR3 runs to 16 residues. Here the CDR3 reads CASTPHPAGGYNEQFF. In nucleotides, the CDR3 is TGTGCCAGTACCCCCCACCCAGCGGGAGGGTACAATGAGCAGTTCTTC. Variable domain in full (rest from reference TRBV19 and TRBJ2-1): DGGITQSPKYLFRKEGQNVTLSCEQNLNHDAMYWYRQDPGQGLRLIYYSQIVNDFQKGDIAEGYSVSREKKESFPLTVTSAQKNPTAFYLCASTPHPAGGYNEQFFGPGTRLTVL.

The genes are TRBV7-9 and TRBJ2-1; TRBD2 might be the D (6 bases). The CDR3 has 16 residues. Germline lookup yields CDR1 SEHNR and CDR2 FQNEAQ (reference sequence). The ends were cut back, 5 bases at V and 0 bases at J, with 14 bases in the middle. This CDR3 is CASSATTRPSYNEQFF. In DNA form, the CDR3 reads TGTGCCAGCAGCGCCACGACTAGGCCCTCCTACAATGAGCAGTTCTTC.